This T cell receptor (beta chain) comes out of a study of memory CD4+ T cells and cytomegalovirus serostatus. Whole-study context: Of the healthy Belgian adults, 9 were CMV seropositive and approximately 25 seronegative. Study outcomes and limitations: The CMV-associated TCR signature appears largely within the CD4+ memory repertoire.

The sort gate was single viable CD3+CD4+CD8-CD45RO+ cells for memory CD4+ T cells. Positive selection with CD4 microbeads enriched total CD4+ T cells. V was trimmed by 3 bases and J by 9 bases, leaving 10 bases between them. The CDR3 is 12 amino acids. Germline CDR1 SGDLS, CDR2 YYNGEE. On this clone: The antigen remains undetermined.

Per the original methods: Out-of-frame sequences were removed, leaving 2 million or so distinct TCRbeta sequences. The method was immunoSEQ multiplex PCR; TCRdb's version includes in-frame clones alone and lacks a portion of them. D and trimming were read from the DNA, whereas the V and J calls and clone size are those reported in that table. There are around 53,000 clones in the sample; about 80% occur only once, and around 1.5% lies in the top ten. Sequencing was performed on memory CD4+ T cells from blood. The chain recombines TRBV9 with TRBJ2-1; perhaps TRBD2 as D (5 bases). The TCR originated in an adult in good health and CMV-seropositive. The CDR3: CASSAGFAEQFF. Written as DNA, the CDR3 is TGTGCCAGCAGCGCGGGGTTTGCTGAGCAGTTCTTC.